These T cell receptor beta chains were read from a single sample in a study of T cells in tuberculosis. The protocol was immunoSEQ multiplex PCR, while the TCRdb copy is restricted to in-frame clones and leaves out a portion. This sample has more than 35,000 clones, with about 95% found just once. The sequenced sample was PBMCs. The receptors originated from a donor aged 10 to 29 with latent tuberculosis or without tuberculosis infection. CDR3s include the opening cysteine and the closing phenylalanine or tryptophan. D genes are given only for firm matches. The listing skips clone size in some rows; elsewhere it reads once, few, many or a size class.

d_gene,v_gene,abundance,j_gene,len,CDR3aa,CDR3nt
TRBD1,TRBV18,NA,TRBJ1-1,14,CASSPLRGIGEAFF,TGTGCCAGCTCACCACTCAGGGGGATAGGTGAAGCTTTCTTT
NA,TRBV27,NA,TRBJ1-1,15,CASSLYRVENTEAFF,TGTGCCAGCAGTTTATACCGGGTAGAAAACACTGAAGCTTTCTTT
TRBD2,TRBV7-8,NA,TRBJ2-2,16,CASSPTRGGPTGELFF,TGTGCCAGCAGCCCCACCCGGGGGGGTCCCACCGGGGAGCTGTTTTTT
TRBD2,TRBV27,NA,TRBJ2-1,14,CASSLSPLADEQFF,TGTGCCAGCAGTTTATCCCCCCTAGCGGATGAGCAGTTCTTC
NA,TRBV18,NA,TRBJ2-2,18,CASSPLGQGLTNTGELFF,TGTGCCAGCTCACCACTTGGGCAGGGGCTTACGAACACCGGGGAGCTGTTTTTT
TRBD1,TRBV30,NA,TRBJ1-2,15,CAWSVIDRGPGGYTF,TGTGCCTGGAGTGTAATCGACAGGGGGCCTGGTGGCTACACCTTC
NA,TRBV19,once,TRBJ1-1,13,CASSMSLNTEAFF,TGTGCCAGTAGTATGTCGTTGAACACTGAAGCTTTCTTT
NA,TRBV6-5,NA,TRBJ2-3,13,CATRRPGTDTQYF,TGTGCCACCAGGAGGCCTGGCACAGATACGCAGTATTTT
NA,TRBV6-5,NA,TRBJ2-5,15,CASSYGLAQQETQYF,TGTGCCAGCAGTTATGGGCTAGCGCAACAAGAGACCCAGTACTTC
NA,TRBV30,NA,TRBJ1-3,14,CAWTAISSGNTIYF,TGTGCCTGGACAGCGATTAGCTCTGGAAACACCATATATTTT
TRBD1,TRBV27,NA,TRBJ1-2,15,CASSRQGALQWGYTF,TGTGCCAGCAGTCGACAGGGGGCCTTACAGTGGGGCTACACCTTC
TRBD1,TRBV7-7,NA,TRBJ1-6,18,CASNRDRGRKLTNSPLHF,TGTGCCAGCAACCGGGACAGGGGGCGAAAATTAACTAATTCACCCCTCCACTTT
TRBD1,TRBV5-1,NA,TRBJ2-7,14,CASSTGQGAYEQYF,TGCGCCAGCAGCACCGGACAGGGAGCGTACGAGCAGTACTTC
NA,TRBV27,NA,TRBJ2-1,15,CASSLGWGPYNEQFF,TGTGCCAGCAGTCTAGGGTGGGGGCCCTACAATGAGCAGTTCTTC
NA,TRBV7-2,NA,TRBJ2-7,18,CASSLALGPSLGRGRQYF,TGTGCCAGCAGCTTAGCGCTCGGGCCCTCCCTGGGGCGGGGGCGGCAGTACTTC
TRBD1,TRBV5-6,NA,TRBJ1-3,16,CASSWGQGATGNTIYF,TGTGCCAGCAGCTGGGGACAGGGGGCAACTGGAAACACCATATATTTT
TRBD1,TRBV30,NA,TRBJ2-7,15,CASSPKRGTGWEQYF,TGTGCCTCCTCGCCCAAGCGAGGGACAGGGTGGGAGCAGTACTTC
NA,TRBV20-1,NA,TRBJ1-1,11,CSARVGGEAFF,TGCAGTGCTAGAGTAGGAGGTGAAGCTTTCTTT
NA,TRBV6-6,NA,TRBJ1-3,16,CASSWGQGISGNTIYF,TGTGCCAGCAGTTGGGGCCAGGGCATCTCTGGAAACACCATATATTTT
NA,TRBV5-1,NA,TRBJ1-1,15,CASSRPGQTNTEAFF,TGCGCCAGCAGCCGGCCAGGACAGACTAACACTGAAGCTTTCTTT
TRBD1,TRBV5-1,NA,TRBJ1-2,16,CASSLAGGGEFYGYTF,TGCGCCAGCAGCTTGGCAGGAGGGGGCGAGTTCTATGGCTACACCTTC
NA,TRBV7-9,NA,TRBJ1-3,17,CASIEAGLPGSGNTIYF,TGTGCCAGCATCGAAGCGGGACTCCCCGGTTCTGGAAACACCATATATTTT
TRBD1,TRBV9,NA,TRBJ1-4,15,CASSVTGTVNEKLFF,TGTGCCAGCAGCGTTACCGGGACAGTTAATGAAAAACTGTTTTTT
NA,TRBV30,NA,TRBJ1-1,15,CAWYDRKNMNTEAFF,TGTGCCTGGTACGACAGGAAGAACATGAACACTGAAGCTTTCTTT
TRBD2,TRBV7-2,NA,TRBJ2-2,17,CASSFPTSGPNTGELFF,TGTGCCAGCAGCTTCCCGACTAGCGGGCCGAACACCGGGGAGCTGTTTTTT
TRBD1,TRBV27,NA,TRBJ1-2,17,CASSLTGQEVSNYGYTF,TGTGCCAGCAGTTTAACAGGACAGGAGGTTTCTAACTATGGCTACACCTTC
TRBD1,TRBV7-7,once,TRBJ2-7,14,CASSPGTGPYEQYF,TGTGCCAGCAGCCCTGGGACAGGCCCCTACGAGCAGTACTTC
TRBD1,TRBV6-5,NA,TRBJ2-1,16,CASSYYRGHIMDEQFF,TGTGCCAGCAGTTATTACAGGGGGCATATTATGGATGAGCAGTTCTTC
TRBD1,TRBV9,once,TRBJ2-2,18,CASSEGPNTGVYTGELFF,TGTGCCAGCAGCGAAGGTCCTAATACAGGGGTGTACACCGGGGAGCTGTTTTTT
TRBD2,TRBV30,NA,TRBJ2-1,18,CAWSEGLAGVSLYNEQFF,TGTGCCTGGAGTGAGGGACTAGCGGGAGTCAGTTTGTACAATGAGCAGTTCTTC
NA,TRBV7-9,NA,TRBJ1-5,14,CASSLGRINQPQHF,TGTGCCAGCAGCTTAGGGCGGATCAATCAGCCCCAGCATTTT
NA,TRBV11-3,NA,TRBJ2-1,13,CASSLATVNEQFF,TGTGCCAGCAGCTTAGCCACAGTCAATGAGCAGTTCTTC
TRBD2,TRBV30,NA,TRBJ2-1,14,CAWSLAGGGNEQFF,TGTGCCTGGAGTCTAGCGGGAGGGGGCAATGAGCAGTTCTTC
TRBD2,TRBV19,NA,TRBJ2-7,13,CASSMGLTYEQYF,TGTGCCAGTAGTATGGGACTAACCTACGAGCAGTACTTC
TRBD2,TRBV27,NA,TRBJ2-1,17,CASSFQGGRSSYNEQFF,TGTGCCAGCAGTTTTCAGGGCGGGAGAAGCTCCTACAATGAGCAGTTCTTC
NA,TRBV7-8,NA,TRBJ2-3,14,CASSLVDGTDTQYF,TGTGCCAGCAGCTTAGTTGACGGGACAGATACGCAGTATTTT
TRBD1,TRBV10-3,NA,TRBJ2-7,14,CAISTGTGTYEQYF,TGTGCCATCAGTACCGGGACAGGGACCTACGAGCAGTACTTC
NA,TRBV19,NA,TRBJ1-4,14,CASSLGQSNEKLFF,TGTGCCAGTAGTTTAGGACAGTCTAATGAAAAACTGTTTTTT
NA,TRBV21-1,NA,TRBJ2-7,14,CASSNGTGVYEQYF,TGTGCCAGCAGCAACGGGACAGGGGTATACGAGCAGTACTTC
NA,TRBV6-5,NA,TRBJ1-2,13,CASRQETFSGYTF,TGTGCCAGCAGGCAGGAAACCTTTTCTGGCTACACCTTC
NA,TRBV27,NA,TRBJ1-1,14,CASSLRRLATEAFF,TGTGCCAGCAGCCTTCGGAGGTTGGCGACTGAAGCTTTCTTT
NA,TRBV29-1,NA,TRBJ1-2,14,CSVADRSSNYGYTF,TGCAGCGTTGCCGACAGATCCTCTAACTATGGCTACACCTTC
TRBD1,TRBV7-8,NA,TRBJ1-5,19,CASSNLVRDRGEVNQPQHF,TGTGCCAGCAGCAACCTTGTCCGGGACAGGGGTGAAGTTAATCAGCCCCAGCATTTT